Presented here are 16 T cell receptor beta chains from one specimen sequenced in a study of T cell clones after liver transplantation. Data came from immunoSEQ multiplex PCR; TCRdb stores just in-frame clones and leaves some out. Among roughly 100,000 clones, 82% were seen once, and the ten largest hold over 0.9%. The material was CD4+ T cells from blood, obtained before liver transplant. Receptors were obtained from a human donor who received a liver transplant.

This clone appeared many times. Other DNA sequences of this sample code for an identical CDR3. The chain employs TRBV5-1 and TRBJ2-3; D is undetermined. The length of the CDR3 is 11 residues. V was trimmed by 0 bases and J by 4 bases, leaving 0 bases between them. Germline loops: CDR1 SGHRS, CDR2 YFSETQ. This CDR3 is CASSLADTQYF. In DNA form, the CDR3 reads TGCGCCAGCAGCTTGGCAGATACGCAGTATTTT.

The chain joins TRBV28 to TRBJ1-2, with 8 bases that match TRBD1. The CDR3 consists of 15 residues. After removal of 4 bases from V and 2 bases from J, the junction contained 6 bases not matched to a gene. The germline V gene encodes CDR1 MDHEN and CDR2 SYDVKM. The CDR3 sequence: CASSSAGGANYGYTF. The CDR3 DNA reads as TGTGCCAGCAGTTCTGCAGGGGGCGCAAACTATGGCTACACCTTC.

The chain uses TRBV7-9 and TRBJ2-1; TRBD1 aligns across 9 bases. Germline CDR1 and CDR2: SEHNR and FQNEAQ (reference sequence). With V trimmed by 5 bases and J by 4 bases, 6 bases remained unmatched. The CDR3 contains 15 residues. For the CDR3, the DNA is TGTGCCAGCAGCCCCCCGGGACAGGGTTACAATGAGCAGTTCTTC. It specifies CASSPPGQGYNEQFF.

This chain uses TRBV11-3 with TRBJ2-3; TRBD2 matches at 9 bases. CDR3 size: 17 residues. V lost 0 bases and J lost 4; bases outside the gene matches: 8. Germline V gene lookup returns CDR1 SGHNT and CDR2 YENEEA. As DNA, the CDR3 is TGTGCCAGCAGCTTAGAGGGTAGCGGGAGTGGGGCAGATACGCAGTATTTT. This codes for CASSLEGSGSGADTQYF.

This chain connects TRBV19 to TRBJ2-5; TRBD1 matches at 9 bases. CDR1 and CDR2 from the germline V gene are LNHDA and SQIVND (reference sequence). Trimming at V came to 6 bases and at J to 4 bases, leaving 9 bases not matched to a gene. This CDR3 region has 15 residues. The CDR3 sequence is CASSPGTGKGETQYF. Here the CDR3 DNA reads TGTGCCAGTAGCCCCGGGACAGGGAAAGGAGAGACCCAGTACTTC. The complete variable domain, with remaining parts taken from reference TRBV19 and TRBJ2-5, reads DGGITQSPKYLFRKEGQNVTLSCEQNLNHDAMYWYRQDPGQGLRLIYYSQIVNDFQKGDIAEGYSVSREKKESFPLTVTSAQKNPTAFYLCASSPGTGKGETQYFGPGTRLLVL.

The chain links TRBV4-2 to TRBJ2-3, with D uncertain. The CDR3 extends over 13 amino acids. Germline-derived CDR1 and CDR2 are LGHNA and YNFKEQ. V shed 4 bases and J shed 2 bases, with 7 bases lying between them. The CDR3 region is CASSPSDTDTQYF. The CDR3 region has the DNA TGTGCCAGCAGCCCTTCCGACACAGATACGCAGTATTTT.

This clone came up a few times. This chain connects TRBV29-1 to TRBJ1-6; D remains unclear. The CDR3 covers 13 residues. V lost 6 bases to trimming and J lost 7 bases, with 13 bases between them. From germline, CDR1 is SQVTM and CDR2 ANQGSEA. CDR3 residues: CSVGAAANSPLHF. The CDR3 DNA reads as TGCAGCGTAGGCGCGGCAGCAAATTCACCCCTCCACTTT. The entire variable domain, with the rest obtained from reference TRBV29-1 and TRBJ1-6, is as follows: SAVISQKPSRDICQRGTSLTIQCQVDSQVTMMFWYRQQPGQSLTLIATANQGSEATYESGFVIDKFPISRPNLTFSTLTVSNMSPEDSSIYLCSVGAAANSPLHFGNGTRLTVT.

Regarding this clone: This specimen includes other DNA sequences encoding the same CDR3. V usage is TRBV5-1 and J usage is TRBJ2-2, with D possibly matching TRBD1 (5 bases). V was trimmed by 0 bases and J by 1 base, leaving 7 bases between them. Germline loops: CDR1 SGHRS, CDR2 YFSETQ. CDR3 size: 15 residues. CDR3 nucleotides: TGCGCCAGCAGCTTGGCAGGGTTGAACACCGGGGAGCTGTTTTTT. Its translation is CASSLAGLNTGELFF.

This clone was recorded only once. The rearrangement links TRBV9 to TRBJ2-7; TRBD1 might be the D (5 bases). Germline V lookup: CDR1 SGDLS, CDR2 YYNGEE. V was cut by 0 bases and J by 6 bases, with 13 bases left in between. The CDR3 runs 14 residues. Here the CDR3 reads CASSVGGGRVEQYF. The CDR3 nucleotides are TGTGCCAGCAGCGTAGGGGGTGGCAGGGTCGAGCAGTACTTC.

The chain carries TRBV2 and TRBJ1-4; perhaps TRBD1 as D (5 bases). This CDR3 contains 13 residues. Per the germline V gene, CDR1 is SNHLY and CDR2 is FYNNEI. Trimming took 7 bases from V and 4 from J, leaving 10 bases between them. CDR3 protein: CASKTEINEKLFF. The CDR3 nucleotides are TGTGCCAGCAAGACAGAGATTAATGAAAAACTGTTTTTT. The variable domain in full, with the rest retrieved from reference TRBV2 and TRBJ1-4, is EPEVTQTPSHQVTQMGQEVILRCVPISNHLYFYWYRQILGQKVEFLVSFYNNEISEKSEIFDDQFSVERPDGSNFTLKIRSTKLEDSAMYFCASKTEINEKLFFGSGTQLSVL.

This clone was observed a few times. The chain links TRBV15 to TRBJ1-1; D is unclear. The germline V and J ends were trimmed by 4 bases and 8 bases, with 14 bases remaining between them. The germline V gene has CDR1 LNHNV and CDR2 YYDKDF (reference sequence). The length of the CDR3 is 13 residues. This CDR3 reads CATSTRGPGEAFF. CDR3 in DNA: TGTGCCACCAGCACGAGAGGGCCTGGAGAAGCTTTCTTT.

The gene calls are TRBV6-5 and TRBJ2-7, with D possibly matching TRBD1 (6 bases). The length of the CDR3 is 16 residues. The ends were cut back, 0 bases at V and 7 bases at J, with 19 bases in the middle. Germline V gene lookup returns CDR1 MNHEY and CDR2 SVGAGI. The CDR3 bases are TGTGCCAGCAGTTACTCCCTTGGGACAACCGGTCGGGAGCAGTACTTC. Translated, it gives CASSYSLGTTGREQYF.

The J gene is TRBJ1-3, the V gene TRBV4-2; D remains unclear. Germline CDR1 LGHNA, CDR2 YNFKEQ. The CDR3 is 16 residues long. Trimming stripped 0 bases from V and 1 base from J, with 10 bases between. In DNA, the CDR3 is TGTGCCAGCAGCCAAGAAAGGGCCCTTTCTGGAAACACCATATATTTT. Translation: CASSQERALSGNTIYF.

This clone was seen only a few times. The junction shows a germline mismatch at one end, possibly a read error. V usage is TRBV7-9 and J usage is TRBJ2-3, with TRBD2 matching over 10 bases. The CDR3 is 14 residues long. Germline V gene data show CDR1 as SEHNR and CDR2 as FQNEAQ (reference sequence). The CDR3 DNA reads TGTGCCAGCAGCCTAGCGGGAGCGACAGATACGCAGTATTTT. Translated, it gives CASSLAGATDTQYF.

This clone was counted once. The rearrangement uses TRBV7-9 and TRBJ2-2; D unclear. Germline V gives CDR1 SEHNR, CDR2 FQNEAQ (reference sequence). V shed 2 bases and J shed 4 bases, with 8 bases lying between them. The CDR3 has 14 amino acids. The DNA of the CDR3 is TGTGCCAGCAGCTTACAACACTCCACCGGGGAGCTGTTTTTT. Its translation: CASSLQHSTGELFF.

V gene TRBV7-2 combines with J gene TRBJ1-2; D is ambiguous. From germline, CDR1 is SGHTA and CDR2 FQGNSA. CDR3 length equals 10 residues. The V and J ends lost 5 bases and 14 bases respectively, with 12 bases between them. The CDR3 region has the DNA TGTGCCAGCAGCCCTGAGGACGCGACCTTC. Amino acid sequence: CASSPEDATF. The full variable domain, with the rest looked up from reference TRBV7-2 and TRBJ1-2, is GAGVSQSPSNKVTEKGKDVELRCDPISGHTALYWYRQSLGQGLEFLIYFQGNSAPDKSGLPSDRFSAERTGGSVSTLTIQRTQQEDSAVYLCASSPEDATFGSGTRLTVV.